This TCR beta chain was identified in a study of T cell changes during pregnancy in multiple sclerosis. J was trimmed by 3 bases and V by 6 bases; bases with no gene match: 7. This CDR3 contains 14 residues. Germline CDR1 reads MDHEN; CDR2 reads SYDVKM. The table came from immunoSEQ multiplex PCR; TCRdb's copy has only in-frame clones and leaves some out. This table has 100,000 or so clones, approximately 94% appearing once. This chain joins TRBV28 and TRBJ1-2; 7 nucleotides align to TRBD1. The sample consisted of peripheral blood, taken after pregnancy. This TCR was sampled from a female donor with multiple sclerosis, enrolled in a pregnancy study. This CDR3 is CASRVGDRDYGYTF. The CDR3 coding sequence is TGTGCCAGCAGGGTTGGCGACAGGGACTATGGCTACACCTTC.